Shown below are 7 T cell receptor beta chains from a single sample sequenced in a study of shared clonotypes between healthy human individuals. Only in-frame clones appear in the TCRdb table, and some are missing; sequencing was by immunoSEQ multiplex PCR. The repertoire holds about 110,000 clones, with more than 65% as singletons. The sequenced material came from memory CD8+ T cells sorted from blood. Subset defined: CD45RO+ cells pooled with CCR7-negative TemRA cells. The receptors here all came from a woman aged 25 to 39 in good health.

This chain links TRBV6-5 with TRBJ2-1, with unresolved D. Germline V lookup: CDR1 MNHEY, CDR2 SVGAGI. This CDR3 has 15 residues. Trimming took 5 bases from V and 8 from J, leaving 19 bases between them. The CDR3 region is CASSRARTTQYEQFF. In DNA form, the CDR3 reads TGTGCCAGCAGTCGGGCCAGAACAACACAATATGAGCAGTTCTTC.

This clone was picked up one time. The chain has TRBV6-5 and TRBJ1-5; D gene uncertain. This CDR3 has 15 amino acids. Germline CDR1 reads MNHEY; CDR2 reads SVGAGI. The V end was cut by 6 bases, the J end by 0 bases, with 12 bases between. CDR3 nucleotide sequence: TGTGCCAGCAGGCCAACAGCTGATAGCAATCAGCCCCAGCATTTT. Residues: CASRPTADSNQPQHF.

V gene TRBV30 combines with J gene TRBJ2-5; D is unclear. TRBJ2-7 explains the end of the DNA better; the J call may be wrong. CDR3 size: 12 residues. The V gene's germline CDR1 is GTSNPN and CDR2 SVGIG (reference sequence). Here the CDR3 reads CAVRSTTYEQYF. The DNA for the CDR3 is TGTGCCGTCAGGAGCACAACCTACGAGCAGTACTTC.

This clone came up a few times. The V gene is TRBV2, the J gene TRBJ2-7, with D perhaps TRBD1 (6 bases). Trimming shortened V by 6 bases and J by 3 bases, and 9 bases separated the two germline ends. Germline loops: CDR1 SNHLY, CDR2 FYNNEI. The CDR3 spans 12 residues. The CDR3 nucleotides are TGTGCCAGCAGCAGGGGAAGCTACGAGCAGTACTTC. Amino acids: CASSRGSYEQYF. Together with reference TRBV2 and TRBJ2-7, the CDR3 gives the full variable domain: EPEVTQTPSHQVTQMGQEVILRCVPISNHLYFYWYRQILGQKVEFLVSFYNNEISEKSEIFDDQFSVERPDGSNFTLKIRSTKLEDSAMYFCASSRGSYEQYFGPGTRLTVT.

The rearrangement uses TRBV5-4 and TRBJ2-3, with D uncertain. V lost 3 bases and J lost 2, with 4 bases in between. This CDR3 comprises 12 residues. The V gene's germline CDR1 is SGHNT and CDR2 YYREEE (reference sequence). The CDR3 region is CASSSFTDTQYF. CDR3 in DNA: TGTGCCAGCAGCTCCTTCACAGATACGCAGTATTTT.

This clone was observed at least ten times. This same CDR3 is encoded by further DNA sequences in the sample. V is TRBV7-9 and J is TRBJ1-1, with 8 bases identical to TRBD1. This CDR3 has 14 amino acids. The germline V gene has CDR1 SEHNR and CDR2 FQNEAQ (reference sequence). V trimming: 1 base; J trimming: 5 bases; junction bases outside the gene matches: 3. The CDR3 sequence is CASSLVQGATEAFF. The CDR3 DNA follows: TGTGCCAGCAGCTTAGTGCAGGGGGCGACTGAAGCTTTCTTT.

This clone occurred a few times. This rearrangement joins TRBV20-1 to TRBJ1-1; D is possibly TRBD1 (5 bases). The CDR3 is 10 residues long. Germline values: CDR1 DFQATT, CDR2 SNEGSKA (reference sequence). The V end lost 5 bases, the J end lost 10 bases, and 11 bases lay between the germline ends. DNA of the CDR3: TGCAGTGCTCGGGGGAACTCAGCTTTCTTT. Amino acid sequence: CSARGNSAFF.